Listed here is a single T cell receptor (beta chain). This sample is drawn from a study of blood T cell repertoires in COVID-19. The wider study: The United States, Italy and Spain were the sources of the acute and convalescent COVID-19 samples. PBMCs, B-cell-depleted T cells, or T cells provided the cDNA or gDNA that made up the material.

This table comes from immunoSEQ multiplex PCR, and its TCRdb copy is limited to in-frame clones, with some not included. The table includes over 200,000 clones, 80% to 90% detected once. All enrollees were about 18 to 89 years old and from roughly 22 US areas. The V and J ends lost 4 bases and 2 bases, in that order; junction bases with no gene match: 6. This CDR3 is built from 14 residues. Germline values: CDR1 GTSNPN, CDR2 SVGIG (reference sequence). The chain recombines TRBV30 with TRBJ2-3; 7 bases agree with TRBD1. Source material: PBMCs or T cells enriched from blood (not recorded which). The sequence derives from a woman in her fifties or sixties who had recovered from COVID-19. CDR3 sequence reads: CAWKTGRNTDTQYF. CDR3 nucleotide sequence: TGTGCCTGGAAGACAGGGCGAAACACAGATACGCAGTATTTT.